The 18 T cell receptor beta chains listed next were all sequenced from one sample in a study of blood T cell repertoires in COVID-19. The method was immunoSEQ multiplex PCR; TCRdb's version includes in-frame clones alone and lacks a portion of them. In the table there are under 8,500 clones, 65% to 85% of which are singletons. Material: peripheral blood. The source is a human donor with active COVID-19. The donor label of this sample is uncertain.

The CDR3, as DNA: TGTGCCAGCAGACAACAGGGGGGCACAGATACGCAGTATTTT. Translated: CASRQQGGTDTQYF. The rearrangement joins TRBV7-9 to TRBJ2-3, with 8 bases fitting TRBD1. J was trimmed by 1 base and V by 6 bases; bases with no gene match: 3. The CDR3 sequence is 14 residues long. Per the germline V gene, CDR1 is SEHNR and CDR2 is FQNEAQ (reference sequence).

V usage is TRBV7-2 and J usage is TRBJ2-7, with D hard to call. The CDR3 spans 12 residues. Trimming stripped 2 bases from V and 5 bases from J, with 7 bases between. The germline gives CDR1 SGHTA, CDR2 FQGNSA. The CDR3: CASSLNRDEQYF. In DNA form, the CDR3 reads TGTGCCAGCAGCTTAAATCGCGACGAGCAGTACTTC.

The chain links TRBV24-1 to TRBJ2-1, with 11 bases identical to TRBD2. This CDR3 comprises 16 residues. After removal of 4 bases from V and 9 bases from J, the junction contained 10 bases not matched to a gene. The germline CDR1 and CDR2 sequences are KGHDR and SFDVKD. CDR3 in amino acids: CATSDELAGGGAEQFF. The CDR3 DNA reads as TGTGCCACCAGTGACGAGTTAGCGGGAGGGGGGGCTGAGCAGTTCTTC.

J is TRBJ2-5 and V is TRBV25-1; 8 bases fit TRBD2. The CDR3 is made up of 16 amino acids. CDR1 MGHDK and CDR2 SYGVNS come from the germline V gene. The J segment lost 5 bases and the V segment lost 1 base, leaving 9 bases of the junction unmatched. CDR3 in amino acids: CASSESSSGNGETQYF. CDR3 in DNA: TGTGCCAGCAGTGAATCTAGTAGCGGGAATGGCGAGACCCAGTACTTC.

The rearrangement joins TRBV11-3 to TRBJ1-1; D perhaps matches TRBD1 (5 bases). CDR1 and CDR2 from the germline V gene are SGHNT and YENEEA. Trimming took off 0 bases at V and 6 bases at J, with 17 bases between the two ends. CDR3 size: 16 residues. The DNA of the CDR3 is TGTGCCAGCAGCTTAGATGGTCGGGAGGGGTCCCCTGAAGCTTTCTTT. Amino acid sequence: CASSLDGREGSPEAFF.

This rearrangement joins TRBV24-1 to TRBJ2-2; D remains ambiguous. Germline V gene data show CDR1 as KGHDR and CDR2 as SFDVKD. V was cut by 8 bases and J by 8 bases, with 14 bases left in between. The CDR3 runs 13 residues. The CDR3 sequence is CATTDRGGGELFF. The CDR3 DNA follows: TGTGCCACCACCGATAGAGGTGGAGGGGAGCTGTTTTTT.

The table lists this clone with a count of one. The CDR3 DNA reads as TGTGCCAGCAGCTTAATGGGCAGGTCCGGGACTAGCGGGATCCCGTCCTACAATGAGCAGTTCTTC. Protein: CASSLMGRSGTSGIPSYNEQFF. The gene calls are TRBV7-3 and TRBJ2-1; 13 positions agree with TRBD2. In germline, CDR1 is SGHTA, CDR2 FQGTGA. The J segment lost 1 base and the V segment lost 1 base, leaving 16 bases of the junction unmatched. CDR3 size: 22 residues.

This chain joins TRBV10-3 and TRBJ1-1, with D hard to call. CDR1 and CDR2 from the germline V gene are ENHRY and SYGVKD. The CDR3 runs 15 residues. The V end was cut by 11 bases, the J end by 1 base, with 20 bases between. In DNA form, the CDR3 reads TGTGCCGCCGCCTCAGCGTTACAAGCGAACACTGAAGCTTTCTTT. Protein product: CAAASALQANTEAFF.

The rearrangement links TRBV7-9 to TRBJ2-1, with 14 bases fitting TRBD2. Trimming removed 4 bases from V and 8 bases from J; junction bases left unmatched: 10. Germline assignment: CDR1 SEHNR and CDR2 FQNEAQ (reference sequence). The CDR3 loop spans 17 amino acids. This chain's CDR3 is CASSWTGTSGRWDEQFF. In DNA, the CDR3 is TGTGCCAGCAGCTGGACCGGGACTAGCGGGAGATGGGATGAGCAGTTCTTC.

As DNA, the CDR3 is TGTGCCAGCAGTTACTCGAAGGACAGGGCATTGGCGCAGTATTTT. This codes for CASSYSKDRALAQYF. V gene TRBV6-6 combines with J gene TRBJ2-3; 8 nucleotides align to TRBD1. The CDR3 length is 15 residues. The J segment lost 10 bases and the V segment lost 0 bases, leaving 9 bases of the junction unmatched. Looked up from germline, CDR1 is MNHNY and CDR2 is SVGAGI (reference sequence).

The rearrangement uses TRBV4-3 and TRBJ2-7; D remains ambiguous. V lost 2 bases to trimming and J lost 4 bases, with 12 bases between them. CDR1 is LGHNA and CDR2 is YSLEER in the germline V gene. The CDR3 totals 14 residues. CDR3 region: CASSQSRRSYEQYF. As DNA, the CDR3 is TGCGCCAGCAGCCAATCGAGGCGTTCGTACGAGCAGTACTTC.

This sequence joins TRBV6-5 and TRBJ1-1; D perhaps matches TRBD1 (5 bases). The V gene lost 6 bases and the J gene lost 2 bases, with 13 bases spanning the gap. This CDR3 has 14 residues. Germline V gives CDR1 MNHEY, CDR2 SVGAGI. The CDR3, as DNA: TGTGCCAGCAGCCCCGACAGAATCAACACTGAAGCTTTCTTT. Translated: CASSPDRINTEAFF.

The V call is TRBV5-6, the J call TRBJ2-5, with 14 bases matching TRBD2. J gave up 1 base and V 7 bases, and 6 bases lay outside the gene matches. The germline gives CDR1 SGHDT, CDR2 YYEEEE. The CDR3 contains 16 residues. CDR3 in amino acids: CASLRTSGRPQETQYF. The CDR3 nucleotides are TGTGCCAGCTTGAGGACTAGCGGGAGGCCCCAAGAGACCCAGTACTTC.

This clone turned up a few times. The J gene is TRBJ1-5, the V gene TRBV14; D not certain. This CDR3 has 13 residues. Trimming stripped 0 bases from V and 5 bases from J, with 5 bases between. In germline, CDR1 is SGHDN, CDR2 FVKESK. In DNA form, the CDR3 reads TGTGCCAGCAGCCAAGATTTAGATCAGCCCCAGCATTTT. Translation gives CASSQDLDQPQHF.

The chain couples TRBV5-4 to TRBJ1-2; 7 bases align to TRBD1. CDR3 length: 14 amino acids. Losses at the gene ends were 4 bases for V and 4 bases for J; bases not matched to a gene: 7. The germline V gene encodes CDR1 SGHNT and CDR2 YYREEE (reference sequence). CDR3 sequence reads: CASSPNPGGYGYTF. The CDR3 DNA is TGTGCCAGCAGCCCGAATCCAGGGGGCTATGGCTACACCTTC.

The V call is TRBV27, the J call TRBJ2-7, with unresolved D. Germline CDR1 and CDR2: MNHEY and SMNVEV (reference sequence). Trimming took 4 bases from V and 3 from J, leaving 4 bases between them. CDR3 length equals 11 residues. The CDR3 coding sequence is TGTGCCAGCAGTTCACTCTACGAGCAGTACTTC. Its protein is CASSSLYEQYF.

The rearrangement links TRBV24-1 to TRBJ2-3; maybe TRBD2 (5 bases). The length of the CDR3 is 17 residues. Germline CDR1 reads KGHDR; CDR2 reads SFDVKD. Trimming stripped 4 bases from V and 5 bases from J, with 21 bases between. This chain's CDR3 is CATSDLPGLSQVDTQYF. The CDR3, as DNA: TGTGCCACCAGTGACCTCCCCGGACTCTCTCAAGTAGATACGCAGTATTTT.

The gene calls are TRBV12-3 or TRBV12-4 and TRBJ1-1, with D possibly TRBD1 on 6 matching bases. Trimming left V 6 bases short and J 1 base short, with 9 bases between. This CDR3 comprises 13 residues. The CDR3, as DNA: TGTGCCAGCAGCCAGACAGGGAACACTGAAGCTTTCTTT. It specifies CASSQTGNTEAFF.